The sequence of this TCR beta chain was determined in a study of shared clonotypes between healthy human individuals. Here immunoSEQ multiplex PCR was the method, and the copy in TCRdb shows in-frame clones only, minus some. The sample consists of millions of clones, roughly 94% of them appearing once. Overall study results and limits: Enrolling few donors narrowed the genetic and exposure-history diversity that was represented. Larger estimated richness was generally seen in naive subsets than in memory subsets.

As concerns this clone: The antigen is undetermined.

The clonotype originates from a man aged 18 to 35 in good health. Material for sequencing was naive CD4+ T cells sorted from blood. Subset reported: CD45RA+ positively selected.

The CDR3 reads CASSLEGGRYEQYF. The CDR3 DNA reads as TGTGCCAGCAGCTTAGAGGGAGGGCGGTACGAGCAGTACTTC. J is TRBJ2-7 and V is TRBV7-2, with TRBD2 matching 7 bases. After removal of 1 base from V and 4 bases from J, the junction contained 4 bases not matched to a gene. The CDR3 consists of 14 residues. Germline V CDR1 and CDR2: SGHTA, FQGNSA.